This T cell receptor (beta chain) was found in a study of radiation and T cells in renal cell carcinoma. Looking at the study overall: Nephrectomy followed 15 Gy stereotactic body radiation by 4 weeks.

Details on this clone: Its target is not known.

V was pared by 7 bases and J by 6 bases, with 8 bases of the junction left unmatched. In germline, CDR1 is LNHDA, CDR2 SQIVND (reference sequence). This CDR3 has 13 residues. The protocol was immunoSEQ multiplex PCR, while the TCRdb copy is restricted to in-frame clones and leaves out a portion. Counted here are 100,000 to 150,000 clones, about four fifths occurring once; the ten biggest clones make up 5.8%. Time point defined: blood 2 weeks post-SBRT. The treatment: 15 Gy SBRT to primary tumor, nephrectomy 4 weeks later. Study-level findings and limits: Top tumor clonotypes rose in blood 2 weeks post-radiation, then contracted. Baseline intratumoral clonotype presence is unknown without pretreatment biopsies.

Specimen: blood, collected from a patient whose treatment included radiotherapy and nephrectomy. V is TRBV19 and J is TRBJ1-2; TRBD1 matches at 7 bases. This clonotype originated in a man aged 45-65 years with renal cell carcinoma. The CDR3 spells CASTPRGRDGYTF. The CDR3 DNA follows: TGTGCCAGTACCCCGAGGGGGCGTGATGGCTACACCTTC.